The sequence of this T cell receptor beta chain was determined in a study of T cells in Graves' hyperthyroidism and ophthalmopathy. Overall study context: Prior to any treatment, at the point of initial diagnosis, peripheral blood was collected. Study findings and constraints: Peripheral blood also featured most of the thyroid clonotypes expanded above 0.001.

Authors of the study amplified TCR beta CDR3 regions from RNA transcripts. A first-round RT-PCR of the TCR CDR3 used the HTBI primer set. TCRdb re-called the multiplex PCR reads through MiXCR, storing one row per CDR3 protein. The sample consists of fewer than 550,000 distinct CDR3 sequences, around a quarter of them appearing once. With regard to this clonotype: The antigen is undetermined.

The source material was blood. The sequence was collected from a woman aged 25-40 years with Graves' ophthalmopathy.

CDR3 sequence reads: CASSQERRSNYGYTF. Written as DNA, the CDR3 is TGCGCCAGCAGCCAAGAGAGGAGGAGTAACTATGGCTACACCTTC. This chain connects TRBV4-1 to TRBJ1-2; unclear D gene. The CDR3 sequence is 15 residues long. V shed 0 bases and J shed 1 base, with 9 bases lying between them. Germline assignment: CDR1 MGHRA and CDR2 YSYEKL.